One and the same sample provided the 7 T cell receptor beta chains below, sequenced in a study of identical twins. TCRdb redid the calling of the 5' RACE reads with MiXCR, one entry per CDR3 protein. The sample yields some 320,000 distinct CDR3 sequences, roughly an eighth seen once. This sample also appeared in a second study, on yellow fever vaccine responses in identical twins.

Sequenced: CD8+ T cells sorted from blood. The receptor set was obtained from a woman between 18 and 30 years old in good health.

CDR3 loop: CSASTDSDFNNEQFF. In DNA, the CDR3 is TGCAGTGCTAGTACGGACAGTGATTTCAACAATGAGCAGTTCTTC. J is TRBJ2-1 and V is TRBV20-1, with a weak D call TRBD1 (6 bases). CDR1 and CDR2 (germline): DFQATT, SNEGSKA (reference sequence). The CDR3 contains 15 residues. Deletions cut 3 bases from V and 5 bases from J, with 17 bases between.

This clonotype occurred a few times. The genes are TRBV7-9 and TRBJ2-7; TRBD2 might be the D (6 bases). This CDR3 has 15 residues. V dropped 5 bases and J dropped 0 bases, with 14 bases sitting between them. The germline V gene encodes CDR1 SEHNR and CDR2 FQNEAQ (reference sequence). CDR3 residues: CASSGSGHSSYEQYF. CDR3 bases: TGTGCCAGCAGCGGAAGCGGGCACAGCTCCTACGAGCAGTACTTC.

This clonotype turned up a few times. The rearrangement joins TRBV27 to TRBJ2-7; 11 bases are shared with TRBD2. The CDR3 has 15 residues. After removal of 4 bases from V and 4 bases from J, the junction contained 6 bases not matched to a gene. Germline lookup yields CDR1 MNHEY and CDR2 SMNVEV (reference sequence). The CDR3 DNA follows: TGTGCCAGCAGTTACATAGCGGGAGGGTTTTACGAGCAGTACTTC. Amino acid sequence: CASSYIAGGFYEQYF.

The chain recombines TRBV6-1 with TRBJ2-1; maybe TRBD2 (6 bases). The germline CDR1 and CDR2 sequences are MNHNS and SASEGT. This CDR3 has 15 amino acids. V was pared by 6 bases and J by 1 base, with 13 bases between. For the CDR3, the DNA is TGTGCCAGCAGCCGGGTAGCGGAGTCCTACAATGAGCAGTTCTTC. It specifies CASSRVAESYNEQFF.

This clonotype was observed a few times. V usage is TRBV4-1 and J usage is TRBJ1-6; D ambiguous. Germline V gene data show CDR1 as MGHRA and CDR2 as YSYEKL. V lost 0 bases, J lost 9 bases, and 0 bases lay in between. This CDR3 contains 11 residues. The CDR3 loop reads CASSQDSPLHF. The CDR3 DNA reads TGCGCCAGCAGCCAAGATTCACCCCTCCACTTT.

The rearrangement links TRBV7-6 to TRBJ1-6, with 7 bases matching TRBD1. V lost 1 base, J lost 4 bases, and 7 bases stayed unmatched. The CDR3 consists of 17 residues. Germline loops: CDR1 SGHVS, CDR2 FNYEAQ. The CDR3, as DNA: TGTGCCAGCAGCTTAGATGACAGGGTCGGGTATAATTCACCCCTCCACTTT. Residues: CASSLDDRVGYNSPLHF.

This chain joins TRBV29-1 and TRBJ2-1, with a possible D match to TRBD2 (5 bases). Germline V CDR1 and CDR2: SQVTM, ANQGSEA. This CDR3 has 10 residues. V shed 4 bases and J shed 10 bases, with 8 bases lying between them. CDR3 amino acids: CSVGGQEQFF. In DNA, the CDR3 is TGCAGCGTTGGAGGGCAGGAGCAGTTCTTC.